The clone carrying this TCR beta chain has a handful of counts. The target antigen is unknown. These data are taken from a study of T cells in Graves' hyperthyroidism and ophthalmopathy. Broader study findings: The model made its ophthalmopathy prediction, and onset followed a median about 6.8 months later. Ophthalmopathy was told apart from stable hyperthyroidism by a 13 V-J model.

V lost 4 bases to trimming and J lost 4 bases; unmatched junction nucleotides: 3. CDR3 size: 16 residues. CDR1 and CDR2 from the germline V gene are MNHEY and SMNVEV (reference sequence). The CDR3 regions of TCR beta were amplified from RNA transcripts. The HTBI primer set drove a first-round RT-PCR of the TCR CDR3. From the multiplex PCR reads, TCRdb called clonotypes with MiXCR, one entry per CDR3 protein. The sample contains about 640,000 distinct CDR3 sequences, less than 25% of which appear only once. This receptor was obtained from a man under 40 with Graves' ophthalmopathy. Source material: blood. This chain connects TRBV27 to TRBJ2-3, with 15 bases matching TRBD2. CDR3 residues: CASSSGLAGGSDTQYF. The DNA for the CDR3 is TGTGCCAGCAGTTCGGGACTAGCGGGAGGTTCAGATACGCAGTATTTT.